Many counts were recorded for the clone carrying this TCR beta chain. Its specificity is not known. TCR alpha and TCR beta cDNA libraries carrying sample barcodes and UMIs came from 5'RACE with constant-segment primers. TCRdb re-called the 5' RACE reads through MiXCR, storing one row per CDR3 protein. The sample has 540,000 or so distinct CDR3 sequences; roughly 20% are singletons. This CDR3 has 12 amino acids. Deletions cut 4 bases from V and 3 bases from J, with 6 bases between. These data originate in a study of T-cell memory formation after mild COVID-19. Overall study results and limits: Among contracting clones, CD4+ were mainly CM/EM and CD8+ enriched in EMRA. Contracting clones, day 15 to 85, had balanced CD4/CD8, and later expanders favored CD4+.

This chain joins TRBV12-3 or TRBV12-4 and TRBJ2-5; D is perhaps TRBD2 (6 bases). Source material: PBMCs or a T cell subset sorted from them (not recorded which). The origin of this receptor is an adult woman who had mild COVID-19 (a few samples of this study predate the infection). Cell type and time point are not known. The CDR3 here is CASSSGEETQYF. For the CDR3, the DNA is TGTGCCAGCAGTTCGGGGGAAGAGACCCAGTACTTC.